This passage covers 27 T cell receptor beta chains from one sample sequenced in a study of T-cell memory formation after mild COVID-19 (dated by TCRdb to 2020 to 2023). Library generation was performed with 5' RACE. TCRdb lists the instrument as Illumina NovaSeq 6000. TCRdb handled the public reads itself, with Q25 trimming in fastp and clone calling in MiXCR, and kept productive beta chains. Rows merge per CDR3 protein into single entries with the most common DNA and genes. This sample holds some 320,000 distinct CDR3 sequences; roughly an eighth were observed only once. The ten largest clones capture around a fifth of the sample. The sequencing input was PBMCs or a T cell subset sorted from them (not recorded which). All receptors derive from a man aged 18 to 29 who had mild COVID-19 (a few samples of this study predate the infection). The sample titles of this study are shuffled in the database, so cell type and time point are left out; the donor was told from shared clones.

The rearrangement joins TRBV6-5 to TRBJ1-3; tentatively, D is TRBD1 (6 bases). Per germline, CDR1 MNHEY and CDR2 SVGAGI. The CDR3 is 15 residues long. Trimming took off 6 bases at V and 2 bases at J, with 14 bases between the two ends. CDR3 DNA sequence: TGTGCCAGCAGAGTCACAGGGTCCCCTGGAAACACCATATATTTT. It is translated as CASRVTGSPGNTIYF.

A few counts support this clonotype. This sequence joins TRBV3-1 and TRBJ2-3, with D unresolved. The V end lost 0 bases, the J end lost 5 bases, and 12 bases lay between the germline ends. The CDR3 consists of 15 residues. Germline V gives CDR1 LGHDT, CDR2 YNNKEL (reference sequence). CDR3 protein: CASSQDRAFVDTQYF. As DNA, the CDR3 is TGTGCCAGCAGCCAAGATCGTGCGTTTGTAGATACGCAGTATTTT.

This chain joins TRBV14 and TRBJ2-1; no firm D call. The ends were cut back, 4 bases at V and 0 bases at J, with 7 bases in the middle. Germline V lookup: CDR1 SGHDN, CDR2 FVKESK. This CDR3 is built from 14 residues. CDR3 DNA sequence: TGTGCCAGCAGCCCCGTTAGCTCCTACAATGAGCAGTTCTTC. Encoded protein: CASSPVSSYNEQFF. Together with reference TRBV14 and TRBJ2-1, the CDR3 gives the full variable domain: EAGVTQFPSHSVIEKGQTVTLRCDPISGHDNLYWYRRVMGKEIKFLLHFVKESKQDESGMPNNRFLAERTGGTYSTLKVQPAELEDSGVYFCASSPVSSYNEQFFGPGTRLTVL.

This clonotype was observed at least ten times. The CDR3 loop is CASSLSPPLHF. CDR3 DNA: TGTGCCAGCAGTTTAAGTCCACCCCTCCACTTT. The chain has TRBV28 and TRBJ1-6, with unresolved D. Trimming shortened V by 2 bases and J by 11 bases, and 4 bases separated the two germline ends. The germline V gene encodes CDR1 MDHEN and CDR2 SYDVKM. The CDR3 sequence is 11 residues long.

Ten or more counts support this clonotype. This chain uses TRBV5-6 with TRBJ1-1; weak D call: TRBD1 (5 bases). Trimming stripped 4 bases from V and 4 bases from J, with 17 bases between. This CDR3 comprises 15 residues. Germline V gives CDR1 SGHDT, CDR2 YYEEEE. The CDR3 sequence is CASSPRWGVGTEAFF. The CDR3 coding sequence is TGTGCCAGCAGCCCTAGGTGGGGGGTCGGCACTGAAGCTTTCTTT.

The V gene is TRBV27, the J gene TRBJ1-2; D is perhaps TRBD1 (6 bases). V dropped 0 bases and J dropped 2 bases, with 19 bases sitting between them. The germline CDR1 and CDR2 sequences are MNHEY and SMNVEV (reference sequence). The length of the CDR3 is 18 residues. The DNA for the CDR3 is TGTGCCAGCAGTTTATCGGGGGCAGGTCCTGGTAGCAACTATGGCTACACCTTC. It yields the protein CASSLSGAGPGSNYGYTF.

This clonotype was observed once. The chain is built from TRBV14 and TRBJ2-1, with 8 bases matching TRBD1. The CDR3 contains 15 residues. Unmatched junction bases numbered 8, after V lost 0 bases and J lost 10 bases. Germline values: CDR1 SGHDN, CDR2 FVKESK. CDR3 residues: CASSQEGPGGLEQFF. The CDR3 nucleotides are TGTGCCAGCAGCCAAGAAGGGCCAGGGGGCTTGGAGCAGTTCTTC.

The chain employs TRBV5-1 and TRBJ2-2; 10 bases match TRBD2. The ends lost 3 bases at V and 4 bases at J; junction bases unmatched: 3. The CDR3 covers 15 residues. Germline lookup yields CDR1 SGHRS and CDR2 YFSETQ. This CDR3 reads CASSSTSGFTGELFF. As DNA, the CDR3 is TGCGCCAGCAGCTCGACTAGCGGGTTCACCGGGGAGCTGTTTTTT.

The chain employs TRBV27 and TRBJ2-7, with 8 bases matching TRBD2. The CDR3 runs to 12 residues. The germline V gene has CDR1 MNHEY and CDR2 SMNVEV (reference sequence). V was pared by 5 bases and J by 6 bases, with 3 bases of the junction left unmatched. The CDR3 nucleotides read TGTGCCAGCAGTGGCGGGACTAGCGAGCAGTACTTC. As protein: CASSGGTSEQYF.

This chain connects TRBV7-2 to TRBJ2-5; D gene ambiguous. This CDR3 is 17 amino acids long. The germline V and J ends were trimmed by 2 bases and 4 bases, with 20 bases remaining between them. Germline values: CDR1 SGHTA, CDR2 FQGNSA. The CDR3 region is CASSLNRISIGLETQYF. CDR3 DNA sequence: TGTGCCAGCAGCTTAAATCGTATTAGCATAGGGTTAGAGACCCAGTACTTC.

This clonotype was recorded a few times. The chain couples TRBV6-6 to TRBJ2-3; the match to TRBD2 covers 15 bases. V lost 7 bases and J lost 4; bases outside the gene matches: 12. Per the germline V gene, CDR1 is MNHNY and CDR2 is SVGAGI (reference sequence). This CDR3 spans 18 amino acids. As DNA, the CDR3 is TGTGCCAGCATTCTGGGACTAGCGGGGGGCCCCCCCGCAGATACGCAGTATTTT. This encodes CASILGLAGGPPADTQYF.

This chain joins TRBV6-8 and TRBJ2-1; TRBD1 agrees at 9 bases. This CDR3 has 14 residues. Trimming cost V 6 bases and J 7 bases; bases outside gene matches: 7. Germline CDR1 and CDR2: MNHGY and SAAAGT. The CDR3 reads CASSRGDRGNEQFF. As DNA, the CDR3 is TGTGCCAGCAGCCGTGGTGACAGGGGGAATGAGCAGTTCTTC.

This sequence joins TRBV20-1 and TRBJ1-1; D possibly corresponds to TRBD1 (5 bases). From germline, CDR1 is DFQATT and CDR2 SNEGSKA (reference sequence). Trimming stripped 0 bases from V and 4 bases from J, with 12 bases between. This CDR3 is 14 amino acids long. CDR3 in DNA: TGCAGTGCTAGAGACTTTAGGGGTTCCACTGAAGCTTTCTTT. This sequence encodes CSARDFRGSTEAFF.

This clonotype showed up just a few times. This chain joins TRBV25-1 and TRBJ1-4, with 9 bases identical to TRBD1. The V and J ends lost 6 bases and 6 bases, in that order; junction bases with no gene match: 8. CDR3 length equals 15 residues. Germline V gene data show CDR1 as MGHDK and CDR2 as SYGVNS. The CDR3 nucleotides are TGTGCCAGCAGGGGGGCAGGACAGGGGTATGAAAAACTGTTTTTT. The encoded protein is CASRGAGQGYEKLFF.

This clonotype was seen a few times. V usage is TRBV20-1 and J usage is TRBJ1-2; possibly TRBD1 for D (6 bases). The CDR3 extends over 13 amino acids. The V and J ends lost 3 bases and 5 bases respectively, with 13 bases between them. Germline loops: CDR1 DFQATT, CDR2 SNEGSKA (reference sequence). The CDR3 reads CSASEQGYYGYTF. The CDR3 DNA reads TGCAGTGCTAGTGAACAGGGTTATTATGGCTACACCTTC.

This clonotype showed up just a few times. The genes are TRBV7-2 and TRBJ1-3; 7 nucleotides line up with TRBD1. The CDR3 is made up of 14 amino acids. CDR1 is SGHTA and CDR2 is FQGNSA in the germline V gene. Trimming cost V 3 bases and J 4 bases; bases outside gene matches: 3. The CDR3 reads CASSFTGVGNTIYF. DNA for the CDR3: TGTGCCAGCAGCTTCACAGGGGTGGGAAACACCATATATTTT.

This rearrangement joins TRBV5-1 to TRBJ1-1; D gene unclear. The V gene's germline CDR1 is SGHRS and CDR2 YFSETQ. The CDR3 consists of 13 residues. Trimming removed 7 bases at V and 2 bases at J, with 12 bases between. CDR3 bases: TGCGCCAGCGGAGCACCCTCAAACACTGAAGCTTTCTTT. It translates to CASGAPSNTEAFF.

The table lists this clonotype with a few counts. The V and J genes are TRBV9 and TRBJ1-2; D possibly corresponds to TRBD1 (6 bases). Germline-derived CDR1 and CDR2 are SGDLS and YYNGEE. CDR3 length equals 15 residues. V was shortened by 4 bases and J by 3 bases, with 16 bases between the two germline ends. CDR3 residues: CASSPYARGDYGYTF. In DNA form, the CDR3 reads TGTGCCAGCAGCCCTTATGCCAGGGGCGACTATGGCTACACCTTC.

This clonotype has a handful of counts. The chain links TRBV4-1 to TRBJ2-7; D may correspond to TRBD1 or TRBD2 (6 bases each). Germline assignment: CDR1 MGHRA and CDR2 YSYEKL. The CDR3 runs to 14 residues. The V end lost 1 base, the J end lost 2 bases, and 9 bases lay between the germline ends. CDR3 residues: CASSQGGATYEQYF. CDR3 DNA: TGCGCCAGCAGCCAAGGGGGGGCAACCTACGAGCAGTACTTC.

The rearrangement uses TRBV5-5 and TRBJ1-6; 9 bases are a match to TRBD1. This CDR3 has 15 residues. Germline CDR1 SGHKS, CDR2 YYEKEE (reference sequence). J gave up 9 bases and V 0 bases, and 4 bases lay outside the gene matches. This CDR3 is CASSLGQTGGSPLHF. CDR3 nucleotides: TGTGCCAGCAGCTTGGGTCAGACAGGGGGTTCACCCCTCCACTTT. The whole variable domain, filled in from reference TRBV5-5 and TRBJ1-6, reads DAGVTQSPTHLIKTRGQQVTLRCSPISGHKSVSWYQQVLGQGPQFIFQYYEKEERGRGNFPDRFSARQFPNYSSELNVNALLLGDSALYLCASSLGQTGGSPLHFGNGTRLTVT.

This clonotype was detected only a few times. The chain links TRBV7-2 to TRBJ1-2; D not resolved. This CDR3 spans 15 amino acids. The V end was cut by 1 base, the J end by 4 bases, with 13 bases between. Germline-derived CDR1 and CDR2 are SGHTA and FQGNSA. The CDR3 protein is CASSLDIGFLYGYTF. The CDR3 DNA reads as TGTGCCAGCAGCTTAGACATCGGGTTCCTCTATGGCTACACCTTC.

The V and J genes are TRBV6-5 and TRBJ2-2, with no clear D. The CDR3 has 15 residues. Germline CDR1 reads MNHEY; CDR2 reads SVGAGI. Trimming removed 2 bases from V and 5 bases from J, with 12 bases in between. CDR3 loop: CASSYVRGGTGELFF. The CDR3 nucleotides are TGTGCCAGCAGTTACGTCCGAGGTGGGACCGGGGAGCTGTTTTTT.

The gene calls are TRBV7-2 and TRBJ1-1; 10 positions agree with TRBD1. The V gene end was trimmed by 8 bases and the J gene end by 1 base; junction bases not matched to a gene: 4. CDR3 length: 14 amino acids. Germline V gene sequence: CDR1 SGHTA, CDR2 FQGNSA. The CDR3 bases are TGTGCCAGCGGACAGGGGGGACCGAACACTGAAGCTTTCTTT. Its protein is CASGQGGPNTEAFF.

The J gene is TRBJ1-2, the V gene TRBV4-2; D gene uncertain. This CDR3 has 14 residues. Germline CDR1 is LGHNA and CDR2 is YNFKEQ. V was shortened by 0 bases and J by 7 bases, with 12 bases between the two germline ends. CDR3 nucleotide sequence: TGTGCCAGCAGCCAAGAAGCTGTGGATCTTGGCTACACCTTC. Translation gives CASSQEAVDLGYTF.

This clonotype was seen repeatedly, ten times or more. The chain is built from TRBV6-2 or TRBV6-3 and TRBJ2-2, with D hard to call. The germline CDR1 and CDR2 sequences are MNHEY and SVGEGT. Trimming removed 0 bases from V and 4 bases from J, with 12 bases in between. CDR3 length: 16 residues. CDR3 loop: CASSYSRPAGTGELFF. The CDR3 DNA follows: TGTGCCAGCAGTTACTCGCGCCCAGCCGGCACCGGGGAGCTGTTTTTT.

This chain joins TRBV18 and TRBJ2-7; D is unclear. The ends were cut back, 4 bases at V and 2 bases at J, with 9 bases in the middle. Germline assignment: CDR1 KGHSH and CDR2 LQKENI. This CDR3 is 13 amino acids long. CDR3 amino acids: CASSLSETYEQYV. The CDR3 DNA follows: TGTGCCAGCTCACTCAGTGAAACCTACGAGCAGTACGTC.

CDR3 region: CASSDSTSGGGTDTQYF. The CDR3 bases are TGTGCCAGCAGTGACTCTACTAGCGGGGGGGGCACAGATACGCAGTATTTT. The genes are TRBV6-4 and TRBJ2-3, with 13 bases matching TRBD2. V dropped 0 bases and J dropped 1; count of bases not matched to a gene: 1. From germline, CDR1 is MRHNA and CDR2 SNTAGT. CDR3 length: 17 amino acids.